This TCR beta chain was sequenced for a study of CD8 T cells in Susac syndrome. Per the germline V gene, CDR1 is SNHLY and CDR2 is FYNNEI. The CDR3 is made up of 12 amino acids. After extraction with the RNeasy kit, roughly 0.5 to 1 ug of the RNA was reverse transcribed using random hexamers. Via MiXCR, TCRdb re-called the immunoSEQ multiplex PCR reads, giving one row per CDR3 protein. The table lists approximately 190,000 distinct CDR3 sequences, about 91% of them singletons. The TCR comes from a human donor with Susac syndrome. This rearrangement joins TRBV2 to TRBJ2-5; tentatively, D is TRBD1 (6 bases). Specimen: CD4+ T cells from PBMCs. CDR3 bases: TGTACGTCAGGACAGATTCAAGAGACCCAGTACTTC. Translating it yields CTSGQIQETQYF.